This TCR beta chain was documented in a study of cytomegalovirus exposure and HLA in healthy donors. Germline V CDR1 and CDR2: SGHAT, FQNNGV. The V and J ends lost 1 base and 0 bases respectively, with 3 bases between them. The CDR3 spans 13 residues. Here immunoSEQ multiplex PCR was the method, and the copy in TCRdb shows in-frame clones only, minus some. The table has about 56,000 clones, 93% seen once; the top ten hold about 1.8%. The sequenced sample consisted of PBMCs. The chain couples TRBV11-2 to TRBJ1-2; D is unclear. The receptor comes from a woman between 18 and 29 years old in good health and CMV-seropositive. The chain's CDR3 is CASSLVTNYGYTF. The CDR3 DNA reads as TGTGCCAGCAGCTTAGTAACTAACTATGGCTACACCTTC.